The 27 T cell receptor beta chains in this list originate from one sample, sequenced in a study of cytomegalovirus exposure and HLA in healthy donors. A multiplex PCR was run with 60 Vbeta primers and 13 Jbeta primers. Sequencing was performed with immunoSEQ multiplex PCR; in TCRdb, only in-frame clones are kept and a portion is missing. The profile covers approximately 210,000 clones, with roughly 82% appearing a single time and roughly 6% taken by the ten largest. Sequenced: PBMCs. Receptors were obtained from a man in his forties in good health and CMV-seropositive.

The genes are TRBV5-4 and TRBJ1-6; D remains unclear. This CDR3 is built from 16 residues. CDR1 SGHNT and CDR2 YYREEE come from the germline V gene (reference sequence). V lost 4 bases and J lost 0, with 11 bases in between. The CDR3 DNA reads TGTGCCAGCAGCCTGGATGCCAGCTCCTATAATTCACCCCTCCACTTT. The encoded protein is CASSLDASSYNSPLHF.

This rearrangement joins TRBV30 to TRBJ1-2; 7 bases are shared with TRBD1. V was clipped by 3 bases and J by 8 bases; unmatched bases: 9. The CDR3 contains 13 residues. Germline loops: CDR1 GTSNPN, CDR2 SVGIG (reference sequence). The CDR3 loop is CAWRYTGERGYTF. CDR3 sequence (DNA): TGTGCCTGGAGGTATACAGGGGAAAGGGGCTACACCTTC.

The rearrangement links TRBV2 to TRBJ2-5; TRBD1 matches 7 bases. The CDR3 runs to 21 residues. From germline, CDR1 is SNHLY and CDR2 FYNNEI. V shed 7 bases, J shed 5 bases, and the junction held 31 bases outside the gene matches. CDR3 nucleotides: TGTGCCAGCACCCCGTCGGGACAGATATATCTAAGACCTTCCCCCTGGGAGACCCAGTACTTC. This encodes CASTPSGQIYLRPSPWETQYF.

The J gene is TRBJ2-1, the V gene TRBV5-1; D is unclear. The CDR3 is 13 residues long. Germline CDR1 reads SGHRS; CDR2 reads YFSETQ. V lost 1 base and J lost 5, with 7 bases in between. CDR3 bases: TGCGCCAGCAGCTTGCAGAATAACAATGAGCAGTTCTTC. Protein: CASSLQNNNEQFF.

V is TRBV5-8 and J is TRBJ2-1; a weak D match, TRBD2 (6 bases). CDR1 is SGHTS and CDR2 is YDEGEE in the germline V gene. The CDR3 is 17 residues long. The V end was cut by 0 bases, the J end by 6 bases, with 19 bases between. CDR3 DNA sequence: TGTGCCAGCAGCTTGGCCATTGGTAGCGGTATAGGCAATGAGCAGTTCTTC. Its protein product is CASSLAIGSGIGNEQFF.

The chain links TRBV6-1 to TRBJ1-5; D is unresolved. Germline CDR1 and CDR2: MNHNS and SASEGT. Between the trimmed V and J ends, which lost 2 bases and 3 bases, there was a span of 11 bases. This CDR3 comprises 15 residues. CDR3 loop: CASSELTAPNQPQHF. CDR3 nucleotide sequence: TGTGCCAGCAGTGAACTAACAGCCCCCAATCAGCCCCAGCATTTT.

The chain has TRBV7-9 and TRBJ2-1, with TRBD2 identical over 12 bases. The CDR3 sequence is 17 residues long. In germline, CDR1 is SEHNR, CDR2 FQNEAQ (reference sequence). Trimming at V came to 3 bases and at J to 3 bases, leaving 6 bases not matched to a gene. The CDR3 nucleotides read TGTGCCAGCAGCTTCCCGGGACTAGCGGGTTACTACAATGAGCAGTTCTTC. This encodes CASSFPGLAGYYNEQFF.

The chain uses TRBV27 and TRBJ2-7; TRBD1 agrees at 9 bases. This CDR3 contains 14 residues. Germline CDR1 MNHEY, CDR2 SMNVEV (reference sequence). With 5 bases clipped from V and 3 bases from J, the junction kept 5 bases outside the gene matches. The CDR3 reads CASSGTGRFYEQYF. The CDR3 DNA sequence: TGTGCCAGCAGTGGGACAGGGAGGTTCTACGAGCAGTACTTC.

This CDR3 reads CASSLLAHSSYNEQFF. Written as DNA, the CDR3 is TGTGCCAGCAGTTTACTCGCGCACAGCTCCTACAATGAGCAGTTCTTC. This chain uses TRBV28 with TRBJ2-1; no clear D gene. The V gene lost 2 bases and the J gene lost 0 bases, with 11 bases spanning the gap. Germline values: CDR1 MDHEN, CDR2 SYDVKM. The CDR3 has 16 amino acids.

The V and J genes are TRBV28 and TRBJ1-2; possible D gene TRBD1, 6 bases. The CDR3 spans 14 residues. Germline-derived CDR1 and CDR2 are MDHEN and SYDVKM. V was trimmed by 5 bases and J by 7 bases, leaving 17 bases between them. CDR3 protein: CASSPRRDTVGYTF. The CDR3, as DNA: TGTGCCAGCAGTCCGAGACGGGACACCGTTGGCTACACCTTC.

CDR3 nucleotides: TGCGCCAGCAGCTTGGAGGGTAGCGGGAGGGCAACCTACAATGAGCAGTTCTTC. Amino acids: CASSLEGSGRATYNEQFF. The chain links TRBV5-1 to TRBJ2-1, with 11 bases aligning to TRBD2. V gave up 0 bases and J gave up 2 bases; unmatched junction bases: 7. The CDR3 has 18 amino acids. Germline-derived CDR1 and CDR2 are SGHRS and YFSETQ.

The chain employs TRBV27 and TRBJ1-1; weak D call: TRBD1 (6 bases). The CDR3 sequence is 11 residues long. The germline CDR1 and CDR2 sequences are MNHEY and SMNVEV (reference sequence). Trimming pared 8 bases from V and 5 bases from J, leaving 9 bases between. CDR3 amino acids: CASRRGTEAFF. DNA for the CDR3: TGTGCCAGCCGAAGGGGGACTGAAGCTTTCTTT.

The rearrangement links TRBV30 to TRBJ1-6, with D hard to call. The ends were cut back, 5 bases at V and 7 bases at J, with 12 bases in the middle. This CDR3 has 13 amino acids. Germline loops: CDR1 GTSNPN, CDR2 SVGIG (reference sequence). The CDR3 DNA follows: TGTGCCTGGGGACTTCTACGGAATTCACCCCTCCACTTT. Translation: CAWGLLRNSPLHF.

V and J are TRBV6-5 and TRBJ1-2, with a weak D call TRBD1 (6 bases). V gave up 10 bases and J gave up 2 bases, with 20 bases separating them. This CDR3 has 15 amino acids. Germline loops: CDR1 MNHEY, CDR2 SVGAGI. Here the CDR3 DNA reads TGTGCCACCAGCGCCAGAGGACAGAGCAACTATGGCTACACCTTC. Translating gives CATSARGQSNYGYTF.

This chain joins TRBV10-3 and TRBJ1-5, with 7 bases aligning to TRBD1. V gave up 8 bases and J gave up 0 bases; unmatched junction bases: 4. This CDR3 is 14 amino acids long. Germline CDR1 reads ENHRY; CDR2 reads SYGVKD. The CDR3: CAISGQLSNQPQHF. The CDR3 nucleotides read TGTGCCATCTCGGGACAGCTTAGCAATCAGCCCCAGCATTTT.

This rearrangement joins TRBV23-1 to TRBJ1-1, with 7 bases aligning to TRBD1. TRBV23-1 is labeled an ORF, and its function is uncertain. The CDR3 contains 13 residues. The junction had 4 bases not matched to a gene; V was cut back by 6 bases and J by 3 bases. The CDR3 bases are TGCGCCAGCAGCCAGACAGGGTACACTGAAGCTTTCTTT. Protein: CASSQTGYTEAFF.

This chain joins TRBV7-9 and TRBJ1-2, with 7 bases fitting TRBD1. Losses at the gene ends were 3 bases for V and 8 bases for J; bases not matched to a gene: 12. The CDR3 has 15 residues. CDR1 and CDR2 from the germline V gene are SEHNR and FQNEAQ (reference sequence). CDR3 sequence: CASSFYEDRPRGYTF. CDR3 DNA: TGTGCCAGCAGCTTCTATGAGGACAGGCCGCGGGGCTACACCTTC.

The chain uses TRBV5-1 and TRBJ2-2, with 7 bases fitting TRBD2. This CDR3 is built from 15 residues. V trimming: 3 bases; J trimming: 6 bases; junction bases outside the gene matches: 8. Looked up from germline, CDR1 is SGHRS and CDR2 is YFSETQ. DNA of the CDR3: TGCGCCAGCAGCTCCAAAGTGGGAGGGCCCGGGGAGCTGTTTTTT. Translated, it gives CASSSKVGGPGELFF.

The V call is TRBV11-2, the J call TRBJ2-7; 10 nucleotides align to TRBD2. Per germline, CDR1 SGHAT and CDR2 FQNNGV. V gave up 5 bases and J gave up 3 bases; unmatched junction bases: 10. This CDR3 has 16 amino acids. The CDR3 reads CASSQQPGLANYEQYF. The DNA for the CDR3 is TGTGCCAGCAGCCAGCAACCGGGACTAGCGAACTACGAGCAGTACTTC. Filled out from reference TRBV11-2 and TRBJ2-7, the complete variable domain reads EAGVAQSPRYKIIEKRQSVAFWCNPISGHATLYWYQQILGQGPKLLIQFQNNGVVDDSQLPKDRFSAERLKGVDSTLKIQPAKLEDSAVYLCASSQQPGLANYEQYFGPGTRLTVT.

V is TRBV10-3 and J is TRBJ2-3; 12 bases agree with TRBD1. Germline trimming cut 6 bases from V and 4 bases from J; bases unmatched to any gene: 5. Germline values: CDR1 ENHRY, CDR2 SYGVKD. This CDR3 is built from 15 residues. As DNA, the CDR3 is TGTGCCATCAGACCGGGACAGGGGGCCGCAGATACGCAGTATTTT. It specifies CAIRPGQGAADTQYF.

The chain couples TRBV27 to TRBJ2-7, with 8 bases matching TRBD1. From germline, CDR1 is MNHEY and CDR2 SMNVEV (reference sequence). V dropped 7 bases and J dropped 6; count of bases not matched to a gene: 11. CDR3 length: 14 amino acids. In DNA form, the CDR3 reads TGTGCCAGCACTACCACCGGGACAGGAACCGAGCAGTACTTC. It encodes CASTTTGTGTEQYF.

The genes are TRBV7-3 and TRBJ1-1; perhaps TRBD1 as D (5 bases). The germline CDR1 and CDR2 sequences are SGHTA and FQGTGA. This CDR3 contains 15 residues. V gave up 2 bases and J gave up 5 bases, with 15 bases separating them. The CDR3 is CASSLDPGRITEAFF. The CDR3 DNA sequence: TGTGCCAGCAGCTTAGATCCAGGGAGGATTACTGAAGCTTTCTTT.

The DNA of the CDR3 is TGCGCCAGCAGCTCCGGGACAGCGCCGATCACTGAAGCTTTCTTT. Translation: CASSSGTAPITEAFF. V and J are TRBV5-1 and TRBJ1-1; the match to TRBD1 covers 7 bases. Germline CDR1 and CDR2: SGHRS and YFSETQ. J was trimmed by 4 bases and V by 3 bases; bases with no gene match: 9. The CDR3 extends over 15 amino acids.

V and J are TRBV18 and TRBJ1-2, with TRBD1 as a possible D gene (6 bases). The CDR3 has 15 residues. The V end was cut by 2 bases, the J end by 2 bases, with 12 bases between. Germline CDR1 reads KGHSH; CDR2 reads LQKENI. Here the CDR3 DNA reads TGTGCCAGCTCACCAAGCGGGGGCCGGAACTATGGCTACACCTTC. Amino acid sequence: CASSPSGGRNYGYTF.

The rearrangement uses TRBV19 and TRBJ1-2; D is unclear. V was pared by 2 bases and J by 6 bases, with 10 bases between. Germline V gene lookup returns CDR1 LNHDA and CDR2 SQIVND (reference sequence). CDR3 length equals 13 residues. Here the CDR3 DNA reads TGTGCCAGTAGTATATCGGCGGGAAATGGCTACACCTTC. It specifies CASSISAGNGYTF.

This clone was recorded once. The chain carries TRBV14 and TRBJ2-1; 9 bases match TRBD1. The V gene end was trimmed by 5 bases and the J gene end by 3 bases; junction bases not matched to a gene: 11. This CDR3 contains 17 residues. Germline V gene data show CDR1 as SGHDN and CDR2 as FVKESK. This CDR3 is CASSNTGTGIGYNEQFF. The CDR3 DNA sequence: TGTGCCAGCAGCAACACCGGGACAGGGATCGGCTACAATGAGCAGTTCTTC.

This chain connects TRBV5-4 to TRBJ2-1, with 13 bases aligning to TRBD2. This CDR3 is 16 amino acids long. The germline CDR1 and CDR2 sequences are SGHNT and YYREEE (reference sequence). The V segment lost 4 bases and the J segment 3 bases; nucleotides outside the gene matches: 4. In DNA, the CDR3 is TGTGCCAGCAGCACAAGGACTAGCGGGAGCTACAATGAGCAGTTCTTC. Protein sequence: CASSTRTSGSYNEQFF. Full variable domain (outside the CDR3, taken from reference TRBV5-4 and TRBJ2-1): ETGVTQSPTHLIKTRGQQVTLRCSSQSGHNTVSWYQQALGQGPQFIFQYYREEENGRGNFPPRFSGLQFPNYSSELNVNALELDDSALYLCASSTRTSGSYNEQFFGPGTRLTVL.